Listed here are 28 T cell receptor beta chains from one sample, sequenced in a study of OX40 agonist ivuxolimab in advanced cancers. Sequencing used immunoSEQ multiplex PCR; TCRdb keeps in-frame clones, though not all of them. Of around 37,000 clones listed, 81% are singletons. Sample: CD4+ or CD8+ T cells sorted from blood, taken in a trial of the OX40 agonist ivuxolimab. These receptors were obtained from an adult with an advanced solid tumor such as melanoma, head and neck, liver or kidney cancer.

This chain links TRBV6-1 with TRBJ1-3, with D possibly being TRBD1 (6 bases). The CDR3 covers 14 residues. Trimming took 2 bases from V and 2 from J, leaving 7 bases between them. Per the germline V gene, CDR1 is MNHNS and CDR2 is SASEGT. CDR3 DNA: TGTGCCAGCAGTGAAAACAGGGCTGGAAACACCATATATTTT. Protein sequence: CASSENRAGNTIYF.

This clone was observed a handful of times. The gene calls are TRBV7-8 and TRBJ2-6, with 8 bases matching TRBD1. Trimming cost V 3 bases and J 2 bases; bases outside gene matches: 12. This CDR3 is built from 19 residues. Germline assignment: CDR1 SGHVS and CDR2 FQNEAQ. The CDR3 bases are TGTGCCAGCAGCTTTCGGACAGGGAAGGGCCGAGCTGGGGCCAACGTCCTGACTTTC. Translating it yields CASSFRTGKGRAGANVLTF.

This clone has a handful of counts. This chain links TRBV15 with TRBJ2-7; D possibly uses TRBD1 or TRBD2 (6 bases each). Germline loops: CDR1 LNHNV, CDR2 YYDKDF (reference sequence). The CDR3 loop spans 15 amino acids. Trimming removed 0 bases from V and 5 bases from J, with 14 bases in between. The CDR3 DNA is TGTGCCACCAGCAGAGATCAAGGGGGAGGTGACGAGCAGTACTTC. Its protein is CATSRDQGGGDEQYF.

The CDR3: CASSYSRDRGNTIYF. The CDR3 DNA reads TGTGCCAGCAGTTATTCCAGGGACAGGGGAAACACCATATATTTT. The rearrangement links TRBV6-5 to TRBJ1-3, with 8 positions matching TRBD1. Germline CDR1 MNHEY, CDR2 SVGAGI. CDR3 length: 15 residues. With 3 bases clipped from V and 4 bases from J, the junction kept 5 bases outside the gene matches.

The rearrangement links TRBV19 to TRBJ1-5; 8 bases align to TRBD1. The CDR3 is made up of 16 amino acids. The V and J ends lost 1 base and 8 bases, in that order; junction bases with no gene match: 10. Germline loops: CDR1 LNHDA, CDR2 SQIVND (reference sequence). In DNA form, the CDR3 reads TGTGCCAGTAGTATAGTTCGACAGGGGAGGAAGGAGCCCCAGCATTTT. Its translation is CASSIVRQGRKEPQHF. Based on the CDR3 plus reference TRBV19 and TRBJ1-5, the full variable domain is DGGITQSPKYLFRKEGQNVTLSCEQNLNHDAMYWYRQDPGQGLRLIYYSQIVNDFQKGDIAEGYSVSREKKESFPLTVTSAQKNPTAFYLCASSIVRQGRKEPQHFGDGTRLSIL.

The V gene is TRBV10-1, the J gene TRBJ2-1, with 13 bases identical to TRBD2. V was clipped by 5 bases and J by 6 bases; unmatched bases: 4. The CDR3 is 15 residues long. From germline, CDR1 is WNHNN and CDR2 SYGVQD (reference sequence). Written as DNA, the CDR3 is TGCGCCAGCAGTCCCGGACTAGCGGGGGTCAATGAGCAGTTCTTC. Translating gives CASSPGLAGVNEQFF.

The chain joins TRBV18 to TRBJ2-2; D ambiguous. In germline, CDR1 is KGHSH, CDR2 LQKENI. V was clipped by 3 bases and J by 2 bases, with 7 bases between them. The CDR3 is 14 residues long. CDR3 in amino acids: CASSPYTNTGELFF. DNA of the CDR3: TGTGCCAGCTCACCTTATACCAACACCGGGGAGCTGTTTTTT.

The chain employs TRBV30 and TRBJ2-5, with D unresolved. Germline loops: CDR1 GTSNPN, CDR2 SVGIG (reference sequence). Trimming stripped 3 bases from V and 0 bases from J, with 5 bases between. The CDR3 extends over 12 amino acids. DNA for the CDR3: TGTGCCTGGAGACCGTACCAAGAGACCCAGTACTTC. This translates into CAWRPYQETQYF. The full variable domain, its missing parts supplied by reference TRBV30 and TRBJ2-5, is SQTIHQWPATLVQPVGSPLSLECTVEGTSNPNLYWYRQAAGRGLQLLFYSVGIGQISSEVPQNLSASRPQDRQFILSSKKLLLSDSGFYLCAWRPYQETQYFGPGTRLLVL.

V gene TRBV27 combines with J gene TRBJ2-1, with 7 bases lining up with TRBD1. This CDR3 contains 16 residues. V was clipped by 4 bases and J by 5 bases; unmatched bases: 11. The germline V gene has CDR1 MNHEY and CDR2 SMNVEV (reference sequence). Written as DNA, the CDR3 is TGTGCCAGCAGTTCCCCAGGGACAGACGGGAACAATGAGCAGTTCTTC. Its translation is CASSSPGTDGNNEQFF.

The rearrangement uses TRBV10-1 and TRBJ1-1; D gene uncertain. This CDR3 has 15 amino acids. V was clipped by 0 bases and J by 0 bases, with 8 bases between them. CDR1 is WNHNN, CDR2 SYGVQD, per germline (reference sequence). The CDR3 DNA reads TGCGCCAGCAGTGAGTCGATAGGGCTGAACACTGAAGCTTTCTTT. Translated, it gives CASSESIGLNTEAFF.

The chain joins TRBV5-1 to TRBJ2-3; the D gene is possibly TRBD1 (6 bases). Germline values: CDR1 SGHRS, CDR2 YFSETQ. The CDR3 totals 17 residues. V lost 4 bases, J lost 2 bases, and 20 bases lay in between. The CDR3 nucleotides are TGCGCCAGCAGCGCACCCTCCGCTGGGGGCCCCACAGATACGCAGTATTTT. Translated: CASSAPSAGGPTDTQYF.

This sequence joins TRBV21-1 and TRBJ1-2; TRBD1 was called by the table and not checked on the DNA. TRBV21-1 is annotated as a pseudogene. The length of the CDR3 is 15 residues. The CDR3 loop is CASTPRIQGVLGYTF. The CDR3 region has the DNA TGTGCCAGCACCCCAAGGATACAGGGAGTTCTGGGCTACACCTTC.

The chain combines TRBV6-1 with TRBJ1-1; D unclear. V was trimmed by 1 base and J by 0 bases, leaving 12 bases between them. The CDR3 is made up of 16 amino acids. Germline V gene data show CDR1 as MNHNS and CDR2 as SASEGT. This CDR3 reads CASSEGFWAMNTEAFF. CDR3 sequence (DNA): TGTGCCAGCAGTGAAGGTTTTTGGGCGATGAACACTGAAGCTTTCTTT.

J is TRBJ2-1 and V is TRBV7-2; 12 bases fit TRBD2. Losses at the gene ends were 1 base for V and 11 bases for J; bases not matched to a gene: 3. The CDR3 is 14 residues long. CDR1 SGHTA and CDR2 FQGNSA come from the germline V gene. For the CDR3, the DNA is TGTGCCAGCAGCTTAGGTCTAGCGGGAGGGCAGCAGTTCTTC. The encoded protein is CASSLGLAGGQQFF.

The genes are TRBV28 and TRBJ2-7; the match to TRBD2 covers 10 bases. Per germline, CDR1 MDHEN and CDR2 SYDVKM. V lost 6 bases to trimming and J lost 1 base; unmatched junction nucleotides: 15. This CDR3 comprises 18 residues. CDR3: CASSPNPFGLAVSYEQYF. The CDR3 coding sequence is TGTGCCAGCAGCCCTAACCCCTTCGGACTAGCGGTTTCCTACGAGCAGTACTTC. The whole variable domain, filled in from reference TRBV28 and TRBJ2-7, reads DVKVTQSSRYLVKRTGEKVFLECVQDMDHENMFWYRQDPGLGLRLIYFSYDVKMKEKGDIPEGYSVSREKKERFSLILESASTNQTSMYLCASSPNPFGLAVSYEQYFGPGTRLTVT.

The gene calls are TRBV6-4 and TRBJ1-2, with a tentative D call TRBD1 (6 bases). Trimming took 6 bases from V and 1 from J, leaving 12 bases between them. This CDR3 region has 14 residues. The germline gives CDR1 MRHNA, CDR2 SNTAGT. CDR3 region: CASSQGLGNYGYTF. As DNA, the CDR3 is TGTGCCAGCAGCCAGGGGCTTGGTAACTATGGCTACACCTTC.

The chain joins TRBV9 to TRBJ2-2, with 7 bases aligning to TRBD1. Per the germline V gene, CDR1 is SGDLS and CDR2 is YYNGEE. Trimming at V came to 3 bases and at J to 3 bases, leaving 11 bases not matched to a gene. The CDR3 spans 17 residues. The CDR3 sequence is CASSAHSTGIDTGELFF. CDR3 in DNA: TGTGCCAGCAGCGCCCATTCGACAGGGATTGACACCGGGGAGCTGTTTTTT.

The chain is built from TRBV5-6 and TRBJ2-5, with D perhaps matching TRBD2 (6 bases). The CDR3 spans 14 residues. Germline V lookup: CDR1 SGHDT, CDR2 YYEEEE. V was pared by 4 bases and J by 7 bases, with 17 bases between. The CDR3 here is CASSANTAGGTQYF. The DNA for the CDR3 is TGTGCCAGCAGCGCCAATACAGCGGGCGGGACCCAGTACTTC. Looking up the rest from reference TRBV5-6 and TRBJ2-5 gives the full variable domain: DAGVTQSPTHLIKTRGQQVTLRCSPKSGHDTVSWYQQALGQGPQFIFQYYEEEERQRGNFPDRFSGHQFPNYSSELNVNALLLGDSALYLCASSANTAGGTQYFGPGTRLLVL.

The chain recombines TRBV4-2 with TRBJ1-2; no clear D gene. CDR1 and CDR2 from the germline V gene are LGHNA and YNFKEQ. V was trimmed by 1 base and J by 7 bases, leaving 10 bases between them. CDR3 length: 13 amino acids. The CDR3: CASSQVDQSGYTF. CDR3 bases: TGTGCCAGCAGCCAAGTTGATCAAAGTGGCTACACCTTC.

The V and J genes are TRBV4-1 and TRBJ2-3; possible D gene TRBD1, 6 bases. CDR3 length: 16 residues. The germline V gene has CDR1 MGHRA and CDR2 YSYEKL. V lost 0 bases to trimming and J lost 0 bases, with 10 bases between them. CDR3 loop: CASSQDFRGSTDTQYF. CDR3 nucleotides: TGCGCCAGCAGCCAAGATTTTAGGGGGAGCACAGATACGCAGTATTTT.

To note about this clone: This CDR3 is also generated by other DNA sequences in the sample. In DNA, the CDR3 is TGTGCCAGCTCACCATCGCGGGAGGGGTACGAGCAGTACTTC. Translation: CASSPSREGYEQYF. This sequence joins TRBV18 and TRBJ2-7; 9 bases map to TRBD2. CDR1 is KGHSH and CDR2 is LQKENI in the germline V gene. V lost 2 bases to trimming and J lost 4 bases; unmatched junction nucleotides: 3. This CDR3 is built from 14 residues.

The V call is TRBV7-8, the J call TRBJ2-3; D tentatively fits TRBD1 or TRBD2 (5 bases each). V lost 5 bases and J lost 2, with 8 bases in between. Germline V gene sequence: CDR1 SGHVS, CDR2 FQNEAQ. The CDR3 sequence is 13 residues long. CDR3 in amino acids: CASSPGTTDTQYF. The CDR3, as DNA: TGTGCCAGCAGCCCAGGGACCACAGATACGCAGTATTTT. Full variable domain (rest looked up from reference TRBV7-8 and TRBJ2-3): GAGVSQSPRYKVAKRGQDVALRCDPISGHVSLFWYQQALGQGPEFLTYFQNEAQLDKSGLPSDRFFAERPEGSVSTLKIQRTQQEDSAVYLCASSPGTTDTQYFGPGTRLTVL.

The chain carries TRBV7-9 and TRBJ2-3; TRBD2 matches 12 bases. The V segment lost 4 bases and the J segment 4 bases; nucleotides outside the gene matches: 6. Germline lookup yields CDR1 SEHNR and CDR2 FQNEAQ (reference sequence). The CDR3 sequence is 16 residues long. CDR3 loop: CASSSRLAGVADTQYF. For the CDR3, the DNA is TGTGCCAGCAGCTCCCGACTAGCGGGAGTGGCAGATACGCAGTATTTT.

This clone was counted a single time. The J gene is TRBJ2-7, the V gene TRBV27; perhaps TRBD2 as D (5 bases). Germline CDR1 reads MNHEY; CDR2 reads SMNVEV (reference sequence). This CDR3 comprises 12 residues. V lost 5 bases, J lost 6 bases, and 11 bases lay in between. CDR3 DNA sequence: TGTGCCAGCAGTCTTACTAGTCGCGAGCAGTACTTC. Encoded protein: CASSLTSREQYF.

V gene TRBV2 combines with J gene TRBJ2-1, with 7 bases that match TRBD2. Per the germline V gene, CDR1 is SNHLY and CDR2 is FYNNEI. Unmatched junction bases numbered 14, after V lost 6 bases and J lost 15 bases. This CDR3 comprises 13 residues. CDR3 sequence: CASRETSLMGRFF. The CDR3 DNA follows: TGTGCCAGCAGGGAGACTAGCTTAATGGGTAGGTTCTTC. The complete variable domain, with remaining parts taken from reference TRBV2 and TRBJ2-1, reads EPEVTQTPSHQVTQMGQEVILRCVPISNHLYFYWYRQILGQKVEFLVSFYNNEISEKSEIFDDQFSVERPDGSNFTLKIRSTKLEDSAMYFCASRETSLMGRFFGPGTRLTVL.

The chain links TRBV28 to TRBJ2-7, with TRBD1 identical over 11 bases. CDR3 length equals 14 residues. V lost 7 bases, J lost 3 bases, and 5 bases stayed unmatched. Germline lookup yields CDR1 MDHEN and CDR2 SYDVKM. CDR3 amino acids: CASNRGQGVYEQYF. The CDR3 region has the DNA TGTGCCAGCAATAGGGGACAGGGGGTCTACGAGCAGTACTTC.

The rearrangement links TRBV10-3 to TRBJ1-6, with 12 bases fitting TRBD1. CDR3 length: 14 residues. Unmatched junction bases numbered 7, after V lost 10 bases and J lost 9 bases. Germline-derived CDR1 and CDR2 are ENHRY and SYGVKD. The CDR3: CATTGTGGFSPLHF. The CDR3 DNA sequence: TGTGCCACCACCGGGACAGGGGGCTTTTCACCCCTCCACTTT.

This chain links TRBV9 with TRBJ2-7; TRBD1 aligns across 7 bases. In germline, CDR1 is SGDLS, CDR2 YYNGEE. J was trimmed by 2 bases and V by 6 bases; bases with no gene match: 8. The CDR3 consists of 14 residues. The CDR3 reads CASNRQGSAYEQYF. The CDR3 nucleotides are TGTGCCAGCAACCGACAGGGTTCCGCCTACGAGCAGTACTTC. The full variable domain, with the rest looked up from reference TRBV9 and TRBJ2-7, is DSGVTQTPKHLITATGQRVTLRCSPRSGDLSVYWYQQSLDQGLQFLIQYYNGEERAKGNILERFSAQQFPDLHSELNLSSLELGDSALYFCASNRQGSAYEQYFGPGTRLTVT.